Below, 3 T cell receptor beta chains from the same sample are listed, as sequenced in a study of blood T cell repertoires in COVID-19. Sequencing used immunoSEQ multiplex PCR; TCRdb keeps in-frame clones, though not all of them. There are approximately 60,000 clones in the sample; around four fifths occur only once, and around 3.4% lies in the top ten. Sample: peripheral blood. The source of these receptors is a woman aged 80 or over with acute or convalescent COVID-19.

This chain joins TRBV6-5 and TRBJ2-2, with 14 bases lining up with TRBD2. The ends lost 4 bases at V and 7 bases at J; junction bases unmatched: 5. Per the germline V gene, CDR1 is MNHEY and CDR2 is SVGAGI. The CDR3 loop spans 16 amino acids. CDR3 sequence (DNA): TGTGCCAGCAGTTCCGGGACTAGCGGGAGTGGCGGGGAGCTGTTTTTT. Its translation: CASSSGTSGSGGELFF.

This clone was picked up a small number of times. This chain uses TRBV6-5 with TRBJ2-3; 11 bases agree with TRBD2. Germline-derived CDR1 and CDR2 are MNHEY and SVGAGI. The length of the CDR3 is 16 residues. V was clipped by 2 bases and J by 3 bases; unmatched bases: 4. The CDR3: CASSYLLAGGTDTQYF. In DNA, the CDR3 is TGTGCCAGCAGTTACCTTCTAGCGGGGGGTACAGATACGCAGTATTTT.

The chain recombines TRBV3-1 (or the pseudogene TRBV3-2) with TRBJ1-4; D might be TRBD1 (5 bases). The CDR3 is 16 amino acids. CDR1 and CDR2 from the germline V gene are LGHDT and YNNKEL (reference sequence). V lost 3 bases and J 0 bases, leaving 11 bases between the germline ends. The CDR3 loop is CASSHDTTATNEKLFF. The CDR3 region has the DNA TGTGCCAGCAGCCATGACACGACAGCAACTAATGAAAAACTGTTTTTT.